A single sample is the source of the 20 T cell receptor beta chains below, sequenced in a study of beta chain features in type 1 diabetes. The authors reverse transcribed all of the isolated RNA, so sequencing captured expressed TCRB transcripts. Measured with immunoSEQ multiplex PCR; TCRdb has only the in-frame clones, and not every one. Altogether about 290,000 clones are present, about 7.8% being singletons, with the ten largest covering 1%. Sample: central memory CD4+ T cells from blood. Every receptor here comes from a woman aged 18-29 years in good health.

This clone has at least ten counts. The V and J genes are TRBV14 and TRBJ2-1, with TRBD2 matching over 8 bases. Unmatched junction bases numbered 7, after V lost 4 bases and J lost 2 bases. The CDR3 sequence is 16 residues long. The germline CDR1 and CDR2 sequences are SGHDN and FVKESK. The CDR3 sequence is CASSPREGRAYNEQFF. Here the CDR3 DNA reads TGTGCCAGCAGCCCCCGGGAGGGGAGGGCCTACAATGAGCAGTTCTTC.

This clone was picked up many times. V usage is TRBV7-2 and J usage is TRBJ2-5; TRBD1 matches at 9 bases. Unmatched junction bases numbered 9, after V lost 5 bases and J lost 5 bases. CDR3 size: 15 residues. From germline, CDR1 is SGHTA and CDR2 FQGNSA. CDR3 DNA sequence: TGTGCCAGCAGCCGACGACAGGGGGGCGAGGAGACCCAGTACTTC. This encodes CASSRRQGGEETQYF.

The chain carries TRBV7-3 and TRBJ2-1; TRBD2 matches at 7 bases. Germline-derived CDR1 and CDR2 are SGHTA and FQGTGA. The CDR3 sequence is 14 residues long. V gave up 5 bases and J gave up 0 bases; unmatched junction bases: 1. This CDR3 is CASSPGGSYNEQFF. CDR3 nucleotide sequence: TGTGCCAGCAGCCCGGGGGGCTCCTACAATGAGCAGTTCTTC.

This clone showed up many times. This sequence joins TRBV6-4 and TRBJ1-2, with TRBD1 matching 8 bases. With 6 bases clipped from V and 7 bases from J, the junction kept 7 bases outside the gene matches. The CDR3 has 13 amino acids. Germline V CDR1 and CDR2: MRHNA, SNTAGT. CDR3: CASSGQGLGGYTF. The CDR3 DNA reads as TGTGCCAGCAGCGGACAGGGCCTTGGTGGCTACACCTTC.

This clone was seen a few times. This chain connects TRBV5-6 to TRBJ2-1; 16 positions match TRBD2. V trimming: 4 bases; J trimming: 10 bases; junction bases outside the gene matches: 11. This CDR3 has 17 amino acids. Per germline, CDR1 SGHDT and CDR2 YYEEEE. CDR3 coding DNA: TGTGCCAGCAGCGCGGCGGGACTAGCGGGAGGGCCTCGGGAGCAGTTCTTC. It specifies CASSAAGLAGGPREQFF.

The CDR3 loop reads CAGKAGGADYGYTF. The CDR3 DNA follows: TGTGCCGGAAAGGCAGGGGGCGCGGACTATGGCTACACCTTC. The chain carries TRBV28 and TRBJ1-2; 8 nucleotides line up with TRBD1. With V trimmed by 11 bases and J by 3 bases, 11 bases remained unmatched. The CDR3 sequence is 14 residues long. The germline CDR1 and CDR2 sequences are MDHEN and SYDVKM.

The chain links TRBV6-5 to TRBJ2-1; D is unresolved. There are 14 residues in the CDR3. The V and J ends lost 5 bases and 5 bases respectively, with 13 bases between them. Germline values: CDR1 MNHEY, CDR2 SVGAGI. DNA for the CDR3: TGTGCCAGCAGTGCAGACACGGATGACAATGAGCAGTTCTTC. It specifies CASSADTDDNEQFF.

This clone was observed a few times. V is TRBV30 and J is TRBJ2-7, with D hard to call. The V end was cut by 4 bases, the J end by 4 bases, with 17 bases between. Germline-derived CDR1 and CDR2 are GTSNPN and SVGIG (reference sequence). The CDR3 contains 14 residues. Here the CDR3 DNA reads TGTGCCTGGAAACAGCGCTCAACGCTATACGAGCAGTACTTC. Amino acid sequence: CAWKQRSTLYEQYF.

This clone was counted between two and nine times. This rearrangement joins TRBV18 to TRBJ1-1; a possible D gene is TRBD1 (5 bases). The CDR3 covers 18 residues. Trimming stripped 2 bases from V and 1 base from J, with 20 bases between. Germline lookup yields CDR1 KGHSH and CDR2 LQKENI. The CDR3 sequence is CASSPVNRRYTGNTEAFF. CDR3 nucleotide sequence: TGTGCCAGCTCACCAGTGAACAGGCGGTATACTGGGAACACTGAAGCTTTCTTT.

In its sample, this clone was seen a few times. V and J are TRBV2 and TRBJ2-7, with D hard to call. Germline assignment: CDR1 SNHLY and CDR2 FYNNEI. Trimming removed 2 bases at V and 4 bases at J, with 6 bases between. This CDR3 region has 12 residues. The DNA of the CDR3 is TGTGCCAGCAGTGAACCGTCTTACGAGCAGTACGTC. Translating it yields CASSEPSYEQYV.

This clone was counted between two and nine times. The chain employs TRBV7-9 and TRBJ1-1, with unresolved D. Trimming took 5 bases from V and 1 from J, leaving 11 bases between them. The CDR3 totals 14 residues. Germline V gene sequence: CDR1 SEHNR, CDR2 FQNEAQ (reference sequence). The CDR3 bases are TGTGCCAGCAGCCCTATGGCGGAGAACACTGAAGCTTTCTTT. Translating it yields CASSPMAENTEAFF.

This clone was seen a handful of times. The chain has TRBV13 and TRBJ1-2; D is uncertain. The length of the CDR3 is 13 residues. In germline, CDR1 is PRHDT, CDR2 FYEKMQ (reference sequence). The V end lost 2 bases, the J end lost 5 bases, and 9 bases lay between the germline ends. As DNA, the CDR3 is TGTGCCAGCAGCTTAACACAGAGTTATGGCTACACCTTC. Its translation: CASSLTQSYGYTF.

The CDR3 region is CASSQDLGAPSTDTQYF. CDR3 nucleotides: TGTGCCAGCAGCCAAGATTTAGGAGCCCCGAGCACAGATACGCAGTATTTT. The genes are TRBV4-2 and TRBJ2-3; D uncertain. Trimming removed 0 bases at V and 0 bases at J, with 13 bases between. The CDR3 totals 17 residues. The germline CDR1 and CDR2 sequences are LGHNA and YNFKEQ.

The chain has TRBV5-1 and TRBJ2-2; 7 nucleotides match TRBD2. Germline loops: CDR1 SGHRS, CDR2 YFSETQ. The CDR3 length is 16 residues. The V segment lost 4 bases and the J segment 1 base; nucleotides outside the gene matches: 7. CDR3 nucleotides: TGCGCCAGCAGCCCCGTAGGGAGGGAGAACACCGGGGAGCTGTTTTTT. Translated: CASSPVGRENTGELFF.

The chain carries TRBV13 and TRBJ2-1; 10 nucleotides agree with TRBD2. V lost 7 bases and J lost 13; bases outside the gene matches: 13. Germline V gene data show CDR1 as PRHDT and CDR2 as FYEKMQ (reference sequence). The CDR3 extends over 14 amino acids. The CDR3 loop reads CASNVAGGPRFQFF. CDR3 nucleotides: TGTGCCAGCAATGTAGCGGGGGGCCCCCGTTTCCAGTTCTTC.

The chain is built from TRBV5-4 and TRBJ1-4, with no clear D. Germline V lookup: CDR1 SGHNT, CDR2 YYREEE (reference sequence). CDR3 length equals 14 residues. Trimming removed 4 bases from V and 0 bases from J, with 7 bases in between. CDR3 nucleotides: TGTGCCAGCAGCAACCTTGCAACTAATGAAAAACTGTTTTTT. This translates into CASSNLATNEKLFF. Looking up the rest from reference TRBV5-4 and TRBJ1-4 gives the full variable domain: ETGVTQSPTHLIKTRGQQVTLRCSSQSGHNTVSWYQQALGQGPQFIFQYYREEENGRGNFPPRFSGLQFPNYSSELNVNALELDDSALYLCASSNLATNEKLFFGSGTQLSVL.

V gene TRBV7-9 combines with J gene TRBJ2-3; D uncertain. Trimming pared 7 bases from V and 2 bases from J, leaving 7 bases between. Germline loops: CDR1 SEHNR, CDR2 FQNEAQ (reference sequence). There are 12 residues in the CDR3. In DNA, the CDR3 is TGTGCCAGCACGTCCTACACAGATACGCAGTATTTT. It encodes CASTSYTDTQYF.

The rearrangement links TRBV7-9 to TRBJ2-1; D is undetermined. This CDR3 comprises 15 residues. CDR1 and CDR2 from the germline V gene are SEHNR and FQNEAQ (reference sequence). V was pared by 1 base and J by 6 bases, with 13 bases between. The CDR3 loop is CASSLVGTAGNEQFF. As DNA, the CDR3 is TGTGCCAGCAGCTTAGTAGGTACAGCTGGCAATGAGCAGTTCTTC. The whole variable domain, filled in from reference TRBV7-9 and TRBJ2-1, reads DTGVSQNPRHKITKRGQNVTFRCDPISEHNRLYWYRQTLGQGPEFLTYFQNEAQLEKSRLLSDRFSAERPKGSFSTLEIQRTEQGDSAMYLCASSLVGTAGNEQFFGPGTRLTVL.

This clone has a count of ten or more. The gene calls are TRBV29-1 and TRBJ1-2, with TRBD1 matching over 8 bases. CDR1 is SQVTM and CDR2 is ANQGSEA in the germline V gene. The CDR3 has 12 amino acids. V shed 5 bases and J 9 bases; nucleotides not matched to a gene: 8. Here the CDR3 DNA reads TGCAGCGTTCAGGCAGGGGGCGGTAGCTACACCTTC. Translation gives CSVQAGGGSYTF.

This clone was detected a few times. The chain couples TRBV7-2 to TRBJ2-5, with 7 bases fitting TRBD1. This CDR3 is built from 14 residues. Losses at the gene ends were 5 bases for V and 7 bases for J; bases not matched to a gene: 10. Germline V lookup: CDR1 SGHTA, CDR2 FQGNSA. The CDR3 protein is CASSPQDRRWTQYF. CDR3 nucleotides: TGTGCCAGCAGCCCCCAGGACAGGCGGTGGACCCAGTACTTC.